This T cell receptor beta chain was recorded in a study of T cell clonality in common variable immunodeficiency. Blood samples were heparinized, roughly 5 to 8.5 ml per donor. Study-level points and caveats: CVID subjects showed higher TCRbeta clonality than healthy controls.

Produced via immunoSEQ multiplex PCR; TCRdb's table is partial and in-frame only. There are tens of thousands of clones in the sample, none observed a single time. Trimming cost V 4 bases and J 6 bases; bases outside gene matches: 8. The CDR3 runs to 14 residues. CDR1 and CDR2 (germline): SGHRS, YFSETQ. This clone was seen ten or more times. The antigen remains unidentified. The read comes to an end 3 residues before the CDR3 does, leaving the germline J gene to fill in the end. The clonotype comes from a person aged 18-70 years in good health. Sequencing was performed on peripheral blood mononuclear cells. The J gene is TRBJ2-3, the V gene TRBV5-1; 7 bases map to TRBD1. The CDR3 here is CASSRQGFGDTQYF. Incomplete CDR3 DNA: TGCGCCAGCAGCCGACAGGGCTTCGGCGATACG.